This T cell receptor beta chain is from a study of multiple sclerosis patients with progressive multifocal leukoencephalopathy. The sample's time point: time of PML onset. V lost 1 base, J lost 7 bases, and 11 bases lay in between. Germline V CDR1 and CDR2: SGHTA, FQGNSA. This CDR3 spans 14 amino acids. Libraries were prepared by immunoSEQ multiplex PCR; TCRdb keeps only in-frame clonotypes and omits some of them. This table has about 31,000 clones, approximately 85% appearing once. This chain joins TRBV7-2 and TRBJ2-1, with D uncertain. The material sequenced was PBMCs, taken from a patient treated with natalizumab. The sequence was collected from a woman in her 30s with progressive multifocal leukoencephalopathy. CDR3 sequence reads: CASSLDLGDNEQFF. The CDR3 nucleotides read TGTGCCAGCAGCTTAGATCTTGGGGATAATGAGCAGTTCTTC.